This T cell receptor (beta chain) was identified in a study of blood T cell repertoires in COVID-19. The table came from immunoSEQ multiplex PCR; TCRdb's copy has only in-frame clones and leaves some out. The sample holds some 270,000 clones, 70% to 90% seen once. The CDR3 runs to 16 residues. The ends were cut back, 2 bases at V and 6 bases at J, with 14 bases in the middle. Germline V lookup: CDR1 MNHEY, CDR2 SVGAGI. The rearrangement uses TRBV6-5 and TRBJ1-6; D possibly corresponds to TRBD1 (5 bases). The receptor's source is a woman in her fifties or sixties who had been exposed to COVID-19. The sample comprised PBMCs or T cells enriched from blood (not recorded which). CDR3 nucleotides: TGTGCCAGCAGTTACGAGTGGCAGGGAATTAATTCACCCCTCCACTTT. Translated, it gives CASSYEWQGINSPLHF.